This record concerns one T cell receptor (beta chain) sequence. What it binds is not known. Germline V gives CDR1 LGHNA, CDR2 YSLEER. The length of the CDR3 is 14 residues. Unmatched junction bases numbered 5, after V lost 0 bases and J lost 9 bases. These data belong to a study of response to subunit inactivated influenza vaccine. Findings and caveats of the study: The authors suggested that every seasonal influenza vaccination recruits few new T cells.

A single record per CDR3 protein comes from TCRdb applying MiXCR to the RT-PCR reads. The table lists around 760,000 distinct CDR3 sequences, approximately 15% of them singletons. V usage is TRBV4-3 and J usage is TRBJ2-1, with 7 bases lining up with TRBD1. This clonotype originated in a man over 45 who received an inactivated influenza vaccine. Sample: PBMCs from blood, taken approximately 15 days before vaccination. In nucleotides, the CDR3 is TGCGCCAGCAGCCAAGATTGGGACAGAAGTGAGCAGTTCTTC. Its translation: CASSQDWDRSEQFF.